In its sample, the clone carrying this TCR beta chain was seen a few times. Its antigen is not known. These data are taken from a study of vaccination and CD4 T cells after COVID-19. The overall study: Overlapping SARS-CoV-2, HCoV-NL63, HCoV-OC43 and HCoV-229E spike peptides stimulated the cells. Study-wide results and caveats: Relatively few convalescent patients were studied, without early post-infection timepoints. Detection of a median around 83% of reactive clones in convalescent patients was confined to the period after vaccination. In median terms, SARS-CoV-2-reactive clonotypes went from about 20 to 38, a nonsignificant rise.

The V and J ends lost 3 bases and 5 bases respectively, with 10 bases between them. The CDR3 has 13 residues. Per the germline V gene, CDR1 is SGHAT and CDR2 is FQNNGV. Specified treatment: approximately 11-day PBMC culture with coronavirus spike peptide pools or control peptides (ViraFEST assay). Researchers collected the unexposed donor's CD4+ T cells before the COVID-19 pandemic (2011-2018). Sequencing of DNA taken from cultured CD4+ T cells relied on the Oncomine TCR Beta short-read assay. Researchers extracted genomic DNA from CD4+ T cells that had been cultured. TCRdb re-analysed the PCR reads in MiXCR, keeping a single row per CDR3 protein. The repertoire includes over 7,500 distinct CDR3 sequences, just under 45% of them detected once, and roughly an eighth sits in the top ten.

This chain connects TRBV11-2 to TRBJ2-5; D may match TRBD1 or TRBD2 (5 bases each). Input material: CD4+ T cells from blood, cultured in vitro. The sequence came from a human donor in good health. This CDR3 reads CASSFGWGETQYF. CDR3 bases: TGTGCCAGCAGCTTTGGGTGGGGGGAGACCCAGTACTTC.